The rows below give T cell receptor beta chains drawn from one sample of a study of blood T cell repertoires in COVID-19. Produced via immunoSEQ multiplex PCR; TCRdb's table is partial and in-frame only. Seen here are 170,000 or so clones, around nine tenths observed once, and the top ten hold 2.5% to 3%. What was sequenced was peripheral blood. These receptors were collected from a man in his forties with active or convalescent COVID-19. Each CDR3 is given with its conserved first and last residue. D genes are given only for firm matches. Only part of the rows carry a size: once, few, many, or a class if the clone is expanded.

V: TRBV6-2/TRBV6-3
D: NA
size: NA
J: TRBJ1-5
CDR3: CASSYPGNSNQPQHF
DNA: TGTGCCAGCAGTTACCCGGGAAACAGCAATCAGCCCCAGCATTTT

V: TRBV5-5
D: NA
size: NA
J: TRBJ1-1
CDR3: CASSFREGSTEAFF
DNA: TGTGCCAGCAGCTTCAGGGAAGGATCCACTGAAGCTTTCTTT

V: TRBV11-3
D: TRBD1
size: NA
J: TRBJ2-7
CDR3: CASSSRTGRTYEQYF
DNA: TGTGCCAGCAGCTCAAGGACAGGCCGAACCTACGAGCAGTACTTC

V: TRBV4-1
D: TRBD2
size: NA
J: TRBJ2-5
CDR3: CASSQVPTAGGSGETQYF
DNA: TGCGCCAGCAGCCAAGTACCGACAGCGGGGGGCTCCGGGGAGACCCAGTACTTC

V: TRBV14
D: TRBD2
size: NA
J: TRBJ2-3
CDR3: CASGGAAGIGTDTQYF
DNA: TGTGCCAGCGGAGGGGCAGCGGGGATTGGGACAGATACGCAGTATTTT

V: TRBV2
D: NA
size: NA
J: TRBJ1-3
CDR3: CASRVEGGSGNTIYF
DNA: TGTGCCAGCCGGGTGGAGGGAGGCTCTGGAAACACCATATATTTT

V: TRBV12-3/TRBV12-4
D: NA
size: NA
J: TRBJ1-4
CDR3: CASSFHPGEKLFF
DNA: TGTGCCAGCAGTTTTCACCCGGGTGAAAAACTGTTTTTT

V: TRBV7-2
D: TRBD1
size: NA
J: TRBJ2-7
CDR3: CASSLTQGGTYEQYF
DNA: TGTGCCAGCAGCTTAACACAGGGGGGCACCTACGAGCAGTACTTC

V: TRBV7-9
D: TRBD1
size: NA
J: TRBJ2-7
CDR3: CASSYGQGIYEQYF
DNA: TGTGCCAGCAGCTACGGACAGGGGATATACGAGCAGTACTTC

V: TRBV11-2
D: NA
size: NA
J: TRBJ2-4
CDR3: CASRLGLAKNIQYF
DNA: TGTGCCAGCAGACTTGGGCTAGCCAAAAACATTCAGTACTTC

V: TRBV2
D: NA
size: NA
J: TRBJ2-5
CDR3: CASSYQETQYF
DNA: TGTGCCAGCAGCTATCAAGAGACCCAGTACTTC

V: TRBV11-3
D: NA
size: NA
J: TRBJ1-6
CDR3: CASSLGRRSYNSPLHF
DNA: TGTGCCAGCAGCTTAGGCCGGAGGTCCTATAATTCACCCCTCCACTTT

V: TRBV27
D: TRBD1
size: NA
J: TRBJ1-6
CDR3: CASSKTGPSPLHF
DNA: TGTGCCAGCAGTAAGACAGGGCCCTCACCCCTCCACTTT

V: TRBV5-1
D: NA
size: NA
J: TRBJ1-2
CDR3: CASSLSRDYGYTF
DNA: TGCGCCAGCAGCTTGAGCAGGGACTATGGCTACACCTTC

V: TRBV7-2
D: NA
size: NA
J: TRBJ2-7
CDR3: CASSLEVGAYEQYF
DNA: TGTGCCAGCAGCTTAGAAGTCGGGGCCTACGAGCAGTACTTC

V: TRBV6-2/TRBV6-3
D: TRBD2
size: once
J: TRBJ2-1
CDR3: CASSLAGGRNEQFF
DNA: TGTGCCAGCAGTTTAGCGGGGGGACGCAATGAGCAGTTCTTC

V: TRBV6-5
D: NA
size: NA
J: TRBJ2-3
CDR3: CASRTGGDTDTQYF
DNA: TGTGCCAGCAGGACGGGCGGGGACACAGATACGCAGTATTTT

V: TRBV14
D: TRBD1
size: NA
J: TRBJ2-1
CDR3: CASSQAPGTGEFF
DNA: TGTGCCAGCAGCCAAGCCCCCGGGACAGGGGAGTTCTTC

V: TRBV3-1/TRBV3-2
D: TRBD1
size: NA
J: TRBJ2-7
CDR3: CASSQGTVHEQYF
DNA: TGTGCCAGCAGCCAGGGGACAGTCCACGAGCAGTACTTC

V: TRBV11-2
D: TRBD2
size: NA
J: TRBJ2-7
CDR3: CASTAGTSGSYEQYF
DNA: TGTGCCAGCACGGCCGGGACTAGCGGCTCCTACGAGCAGTACTTC

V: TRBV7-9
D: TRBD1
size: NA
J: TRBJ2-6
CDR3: CASSRGQGASGANVLTF
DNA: TGTGCCAGCAGCCGGGGACAGGGGGCGTCTGGGGCCAACGTCCTGACTTTC

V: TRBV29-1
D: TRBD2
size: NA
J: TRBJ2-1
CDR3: CSAFPGLAGYNEQFF
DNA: TGCAGCGCTTTCCCGGGACTAGCGGGTTACAATGAGCAGTTCTTC

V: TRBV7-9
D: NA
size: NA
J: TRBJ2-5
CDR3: CASSLGGSYQETQYF
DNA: TGTGCCAGCAGCTTGGGTGGGAGCTACCAAGAGACCCAGTACTTC

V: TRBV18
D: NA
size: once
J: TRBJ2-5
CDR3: CASSPAGALRETQYF
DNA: TGTGCCAGCTCACCGGCGGGGGCCCTCCGGGAGACCCAGTACTTC

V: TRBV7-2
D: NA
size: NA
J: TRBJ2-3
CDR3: CASSLAAGGTDTQYF
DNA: TGTGCCAGCAGCTTAGCGGCAGGGGGGACAGATACGCAGTATTTT

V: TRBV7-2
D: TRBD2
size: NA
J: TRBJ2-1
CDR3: CASSFLTRDYFEQFF
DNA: TGTGCCAGCAGCTTCCTGACCCGGGACTACTTTGAGCAGTTCTTC

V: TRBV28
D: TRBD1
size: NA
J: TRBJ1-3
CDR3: CASRTGQRGNTIYF
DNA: TGTGCCAGCAGGACAGGGCAACGAGGAAACACCATATATTTT

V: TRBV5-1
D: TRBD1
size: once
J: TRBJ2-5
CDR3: CASSRQGFGETQYF
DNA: TGCGCCAGCAGCCGACAGGGCTTCGGGGAGACCCAGTACTTC

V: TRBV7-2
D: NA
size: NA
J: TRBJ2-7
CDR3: CASSSSQSYEQYF
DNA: TGTGCCAGCAGCTCATCACAGAGCTACGAGCAGTACTTC

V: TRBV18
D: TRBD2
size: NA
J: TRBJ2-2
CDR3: CASSGLAGARTGELFF
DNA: TGTGCCAGTTCGGGACTAGCGGGGGCGCGGACCGGGGAGCTGTTTTTT

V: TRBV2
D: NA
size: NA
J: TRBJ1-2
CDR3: CASSSDGAIYGYTF
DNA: TGTGCCAGCAGTTCCGACGGAGCTATCTATGGCTACACCTTC

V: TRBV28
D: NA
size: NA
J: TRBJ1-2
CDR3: CASSLAGGYGYTF
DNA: TGTGCCAGCAGTTTAGCGGGGGGCTATGGCTACACCTTC

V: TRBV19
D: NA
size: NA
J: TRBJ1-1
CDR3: CASSIFHPSLTSIMNTEAFF
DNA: TGTGCCAGTAGTATATTTCACCCCTCTCTCACATCCATAATGAACACTGAAGCTTTCTTT

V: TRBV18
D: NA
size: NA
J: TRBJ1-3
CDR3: CASSPGTGNTIYF
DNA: TGTGCCAGCTCACCCGGGACTGGAAACACCATATATTTT

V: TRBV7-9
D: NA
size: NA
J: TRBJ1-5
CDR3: CASSLDINYQPQHF
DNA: TGTGCCAGCAGCCTGGACATAAATTATCAGCCCCAGCATTTT

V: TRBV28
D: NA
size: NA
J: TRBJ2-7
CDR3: CASQGLNGQYF
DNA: TGTGCCAGCCAGGGGCTAAATGGGCAGTACTTC

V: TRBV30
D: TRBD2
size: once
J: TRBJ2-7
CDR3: CAWSPAGVGYEQYF
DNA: TGTGCCTGGAGCCCCGCGGGGGTGGGCTACGAGCAGTACTTC

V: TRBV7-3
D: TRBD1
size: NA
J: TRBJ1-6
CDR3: CASSLQGGYSPLHF
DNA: TGTGCCAGCAGCCTACAGGGGGGGTATTCACCCCTCCACTTT

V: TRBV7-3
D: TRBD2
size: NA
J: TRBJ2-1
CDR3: CASSSGTSTYNEQFF
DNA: TGTGCCAGCAGCTCGGGGACTAGCACGTACAATGAGCAGTTCTTC

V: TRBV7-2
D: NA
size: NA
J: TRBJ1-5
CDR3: CASSRTGTNYQPQHF
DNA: TGTGCCAGCAGCCGCACCGGGACAAACTATCAGCCCCAGCATTTT

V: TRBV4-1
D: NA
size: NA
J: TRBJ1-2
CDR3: CASSQDLSDGYTF
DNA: TGCGCCAGCAGCCAAGATCTGAGTGATGGCTACACCTTC

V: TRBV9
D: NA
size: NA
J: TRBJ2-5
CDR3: CASSNSEQTQYF
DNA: TGTGCCAGCAGCAATAGTGAGCAGACCCAGTACTTC